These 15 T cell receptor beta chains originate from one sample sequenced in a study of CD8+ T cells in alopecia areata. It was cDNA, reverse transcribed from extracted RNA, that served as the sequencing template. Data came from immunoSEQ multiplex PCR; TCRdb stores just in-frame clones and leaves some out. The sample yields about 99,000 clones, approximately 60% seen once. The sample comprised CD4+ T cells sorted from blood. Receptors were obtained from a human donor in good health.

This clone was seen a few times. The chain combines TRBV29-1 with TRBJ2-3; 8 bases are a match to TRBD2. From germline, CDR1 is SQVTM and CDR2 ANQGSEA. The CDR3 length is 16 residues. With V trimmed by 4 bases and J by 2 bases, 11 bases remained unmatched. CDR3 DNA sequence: TGCAGCGTTGTCCCCCATTTAGCGGGGCCCACAGATACGCAGTATTTT. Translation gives CSVVPHLAGPTDTQYF.

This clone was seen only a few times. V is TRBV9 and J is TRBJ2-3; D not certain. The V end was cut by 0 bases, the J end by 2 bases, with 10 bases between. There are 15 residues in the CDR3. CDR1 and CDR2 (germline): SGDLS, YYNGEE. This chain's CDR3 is CASSVANRYTDTQYF. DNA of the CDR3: TGTGCCAGCAGCGTAGCTAACAGATACACAGATACGCAGTATTTT.

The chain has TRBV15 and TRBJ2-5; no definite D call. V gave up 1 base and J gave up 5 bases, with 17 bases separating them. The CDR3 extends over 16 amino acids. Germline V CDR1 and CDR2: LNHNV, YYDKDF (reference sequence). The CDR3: CATSRVGRPDGETQYF. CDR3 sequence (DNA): TGTGCCACCAGCAGAGTGGGCCGGCCCGATGGGGAGACCCAGTACTTC.

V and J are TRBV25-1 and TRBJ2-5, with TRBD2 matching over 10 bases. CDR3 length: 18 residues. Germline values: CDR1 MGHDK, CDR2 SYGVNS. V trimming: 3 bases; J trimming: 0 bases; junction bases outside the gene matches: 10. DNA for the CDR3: TGTGCCAGCAGTGACAAGGCTAGCGGGGGACGACACCAAGAGACCCAGTACTTC. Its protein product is CASSDKASGGRHQETQYF.

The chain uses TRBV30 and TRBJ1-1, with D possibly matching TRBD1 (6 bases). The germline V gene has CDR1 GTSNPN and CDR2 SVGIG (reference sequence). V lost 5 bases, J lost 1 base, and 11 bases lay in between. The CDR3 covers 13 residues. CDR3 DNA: TGTGCCTGGTCGACAGGCGGGAACACTGAAGCTTTCTTT. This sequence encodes CAWSTGGNTEAFF.

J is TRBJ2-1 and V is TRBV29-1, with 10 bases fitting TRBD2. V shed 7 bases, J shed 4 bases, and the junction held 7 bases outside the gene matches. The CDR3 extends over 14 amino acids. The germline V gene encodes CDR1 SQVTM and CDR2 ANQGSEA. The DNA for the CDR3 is TGCAGCGCCAGGCTAGCGGGGGCATACAATGAGCAGTTCTTC. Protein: CSARLAGAYNEQFF.

The CDR3 region is CASSLLGQGYGYTF. CDR3 nucleotide sequence: TGTGCCAGCAGCCTACTGGGTCAGGGGTATGGCTACACCTTC. The rearrangement joins TRBV6-6 to TRBJ1-2, with D maybe TRBD1 (6 bases). CDR3 size: 14 residues. Germline V gene sequence: CDR1 MNHNY, CDR2 SVGAGI (reference sequence). V lost 6 bases, J lost 5 bases, and 16 bases lay in between.

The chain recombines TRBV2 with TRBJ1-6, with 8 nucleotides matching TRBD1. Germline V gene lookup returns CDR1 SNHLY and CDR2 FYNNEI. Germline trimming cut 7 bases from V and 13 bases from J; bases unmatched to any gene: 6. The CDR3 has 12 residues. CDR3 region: CASTQGAQPLHF. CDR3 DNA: TGTGCCAGCACGCAGGGGGCACAGCCCCTCCACTTT.

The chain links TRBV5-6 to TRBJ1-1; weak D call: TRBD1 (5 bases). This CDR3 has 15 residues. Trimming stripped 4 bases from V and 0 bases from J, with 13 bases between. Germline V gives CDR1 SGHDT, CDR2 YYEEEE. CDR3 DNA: TGTGCCAGCAGCCGAGGGGACTCAGTGAACACTGAAGCTTTCTTT. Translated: CASSRGDSVNTEAFF.

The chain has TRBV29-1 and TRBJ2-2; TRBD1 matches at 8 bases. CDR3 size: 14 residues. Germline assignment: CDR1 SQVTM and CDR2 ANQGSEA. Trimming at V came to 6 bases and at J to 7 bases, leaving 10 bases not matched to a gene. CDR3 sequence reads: CSVRPRGQVGELFF. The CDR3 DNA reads TGCAGCGTAAGACCCAGGGGGCAGGTCGGGGAGCTGTTTTTT.

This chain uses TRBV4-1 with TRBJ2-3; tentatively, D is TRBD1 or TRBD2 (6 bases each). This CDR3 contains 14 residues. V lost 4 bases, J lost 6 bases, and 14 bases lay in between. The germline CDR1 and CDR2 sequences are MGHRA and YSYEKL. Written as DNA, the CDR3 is TGCGCCAGCAGCCCAGGAGGGGGAGCCGATACGCAGTATTTT. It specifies CASSPGGGADTQYF.

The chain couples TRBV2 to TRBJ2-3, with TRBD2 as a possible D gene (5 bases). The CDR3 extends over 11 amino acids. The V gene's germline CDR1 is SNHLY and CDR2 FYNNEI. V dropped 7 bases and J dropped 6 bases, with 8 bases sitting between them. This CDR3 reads CASTRGDTQYF. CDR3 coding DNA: TGTGCCAGCACACGGGGTGATACGCAGTATTTT.

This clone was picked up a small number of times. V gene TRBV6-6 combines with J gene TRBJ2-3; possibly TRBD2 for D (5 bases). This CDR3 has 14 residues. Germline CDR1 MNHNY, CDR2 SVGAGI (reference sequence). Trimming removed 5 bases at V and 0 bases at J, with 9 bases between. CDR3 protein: CASSARTSTDTQYF. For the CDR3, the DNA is TGTGCCAGCAGTGCCAGGACTAGCACAGATACGCAGTATTTT.

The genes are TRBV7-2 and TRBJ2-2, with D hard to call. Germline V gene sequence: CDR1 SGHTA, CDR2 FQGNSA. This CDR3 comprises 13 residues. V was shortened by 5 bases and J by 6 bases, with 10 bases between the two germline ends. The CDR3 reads CASSLLFSGELFF. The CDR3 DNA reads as TGTGCCAGCAGCCTACTCTTTTCCGGGGAGCTGTTTTTT.

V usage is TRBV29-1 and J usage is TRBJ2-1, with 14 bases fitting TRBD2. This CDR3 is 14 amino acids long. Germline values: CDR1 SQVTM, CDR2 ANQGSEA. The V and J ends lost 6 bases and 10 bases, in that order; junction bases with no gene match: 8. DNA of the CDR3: TGCAGCGTCCTCCCGGGACTAGCGGGGGCCGAGCAGTTCTTC. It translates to CSVLPGLAGAEQFF.